This record looks at one T cell receptor (beta chain) sequence and its context. TCR beta CDR3 region amplification was performed from RNA transcripts. The HTBI primer set was used in a first-round RT-PCR of the TCR CDR3. TCRdb reprocessed the multiplex PCR reads via MiXCR and lists one record per CDR3 protein. Of a few hundred thousand distinct CDR3 sequences listed, roughly 13% are singletons. The entry originates in a study of T cells in Graves' hyperthyroidism and ophthalmopathy. Fresh peripheral blood, 10 ml, yielded the PBMCs. Germline V gene data show CDR1 as SGHRS and CDR2 as YFSETQ. After removal of 2 bases from V and 5 bases from J, the junction contained 12 bases not matched to a gene. The length of the CDR3 is 17 residues.

This rearrangement joins TRBV5-1 to TRBJ2-7; 11 bases line up with TRBD2. The clonotype comes from a woman in her late teens or twenties with Graves' hyperthyroidism. The sequenced material came from blood. CDR3 sequence reads: CASSLRPTSGSKNEQYF. Here the CDR3 DNA reads TGCGCCAGCAGCTTACGACCTACTAGCGGGAGTAAGAACGAGCAGTACTTC. Full variable domain (outside the CDR3, taken from reference TRBV5-1 and TRBJ2-7): KAGVTQTPRYLIKTRGQQVTLSCSPISGHRSVSWYQQTPGQGLQFLFEYFSETQRNKGNFPGRFSGRQFSNSRSEMNVSTLELGDSALYLCASSLRPTSGSKNEQYFGPGTRLTVT.